Presented here are 12 T cell receptor beta chains from one specimen sequenced in a study of cytomegalovirus exposure and HLA in healthy donors. Primers included in the PCR were 60 Vbeta and 13 Jbeta primers. The protocol was immunoSEQ multiplex PCR, while the TCRdb copy is restricted to in-frame clones and leaves out a portion. The table includes around 87,000 clones, around three quarters detected once. The specimen was PBMCs. These TCRs come from a man aged 40-49 years in good health and CMV-seronegative.

The rearrangement uses TRBV6-6 and TRBJ1-4, with D uncertain. Trimming removed 1 base at V and 9 bases at J, with 15 bases between. Germline assignment: CDR1 MNHNY and CDR2 SVGAGI (reference sequence). CDR3 length: 15 residues. The CDR3 region has the DNA TGTGCCAGCAGTTACTGGCCGGCCGGGGATCAAAAACTGTTTTTT. It yields the protein CASSYWPAGDQKLFF.

The chain recombines TRBV18 with TRBJ1-2; D not certain. Looked up from germline, CDR1 is KGHSH and CDR2 is LQKENI. The CDR3 runs to 15 residues. The ends were cut back, 3 bases at V and 3 bases at J, with 14 bases in the middle. In DNA form, the CDR3 reads TGTGCCAGCTCACCTCGAGGGAGCCAAGACTATGGCTACACCTTC. Translating it yields CASSPRGSQDYGYTF. The variable domain in full, completed from reference TRBV18 and TRBJ1-2, reads NAGVMQNPRHLVRRRGQEARLRCSPMKGHSHVYWYRQLPEEGLKFMVYLQKENIIDESGMPKERFSAEFPKEGPSILRIQQVVRGDSAAYFCASSPRGSQDYGYTFGSGTRLTVV.

The rearrangement joins TRBV6-1 to TRBJ2-7; the D gene is possibly TRBD1 (6 bases). The ends were cut back, 2 bases at V and 3 bases at J, with 14 bases in the middle. The CDR3 sequence is 15 residues long. Germline-derived CDR1 and CDR2 are MNHNS and SASEGT. Here the CDR3 DNA reads TGTGCCAGCAGTGAACAGGACAGAACCTTCTACGAGCAGTACTTC. This sequence encodes CASSEQDRTFYEQYF.

This clone has more than one count but fewer than ten. The chain couples TRBV5-6 to TRBJ1-6, with a weak D call TRBD1 (5 bases). CDR1 is SGHDT, CDR2 YYEEEE, per germline. Trimming removed 0 bases from V and 8 bases from J, with 9 bases in between. The CDR3 sequence is 14 residues long. The CDR3 sequence: CASSLVGVDSPLHF. Here the CDR3 DNA reads TGTGCCAGCAGCTTGGTAGGGGTAGATTCACCCCTCCACTTT.

The chain employs TRBV5-1 and TRBJ2-2; D possibly corresponds to TRBD2 (7 bases). V lost 0 bases, J lost 0 bases, and 9 bases lay in between. CDR3 length: 16 amino acids. Germline CDR1 reads SGHRS; CDR2 reads YFSETQ. DNA of the CDR3: TGCGCCAGCAGCTTGGGGGGGGGCGCGAACACCGGGGAGCTGTTTTTT. This gives the protein CASSLGGGANTGELFF.

The chain employs TRBV18 and TRBJ2-3; D is possibly TRBD2 (6 bases). CDR1 and CDR2 from the germline V gene are KGHSH and LQKENI. There are 16 residues in the CDR3. Trimming removed 2 bases at V and 7 bases at J, with 19 bases between. The CDR3 is CASSPGWRGPANTQYF. The CDR3 DNA reads as TGTGCCAGCTCACCAGGATGGCGGGGTCCAGCCAATACGCAGTATTTT.

V is TRBV4-1 and J is TRBJ1-6; 9 nucleotides agree with TRBD1. CDR3 size: 17 residues. Germline CDR1 and CDR2: MGHRA and YSYEKL. With 4 bases clipped from V and 11 bases from J, the junction kept 15 bases outside the gene matches. The CDR3 reads CASSPGKGQGLYPPLHF. The CDR3 DNA is TGCGCCAGCAGCCCTGGAAAGGGACAGGGTCTATATCCACCCCTCCACTTT.

The gene calls are TRBV4-1 and TRBJ1-3; no reliable D call. The CDR3 runs to 15 residues. Germline V lookup: CDR1 MGHRA, CDR2 YSYEKL. V was clipped by 0 bases and J by 4 bases, with 10 bases between them. CDR3 sequence reads: CASSQDDVVGNTIYF. CDR3 sequence (DNA): TGCGCCAGCAGCCAAGACGATGTAGTCGGAAACACCATATATTTT.

The chain uses TRBV4-2 and TRBJ1-4, with a weak D call TRBD1 (5 bases). CDR1 is LGHNA and CDR2 is YNFKEQ in the germline V gene. V shed 1 base and J shed 7 bases, with 16 bases lying between them. This CDR3 region has 16 residues. The CDR3 is CASSQGSAGLAEKLFF. The CDR3 DNA sequence: TGTGCCAGCAGCCAAGGTTCGGCAGGGCTGGCTGAAAAACTGTTTTTT.

This rearrangement joins TRBV10-3 to TRBJ2-7; 11 nucleotides align to TRBD1. Per the germline V gene, CDR1 is ENHRY and CDR2 is SYGVKD. This CDR3 region has 16 residues. V was clipped by 6 bases and J by 4 bases; unmatched bases: 11. CDR3: CAISLNPGQGGYEQYF. CDR3 nucleotide sequence: TGTGCCATCAGCCTAAATCCGGGACAGGGGGGGTACGAGCAGTACTTC.

This rearrangement joins TRBV7-6 to TRBJ2-2; 7 positions match TRBD2. The CDR3 length is 15 residues. J was trimmed by 3 bases and V by 5 bases; bases with no gene match: 6. Germline assignment: CDR1 SGHVS and CDR2 FNYEAQ. The chain's CDR3 is CASSQLAGDTGELFF. The CDR3 nucleotides are TGTGCCAGCAGCCAGTTGGCGGGGGACACCGGGGAGCTGTTTTTT.

The chain links TRBV11-2 to TRBJ2-7; D remains ambiguous. V was trimmed by 0 bases and J by 5 bases, leaving 11 bases between them. Germline CDR1 and CDR2: SGHAT and FQNNGV. The CDR3 consists of 14 residues. The DNA of the CDR3 is TGTGCCAGCAGCTTAGAATCGCGAGGCCACGAGCAGTACTTC. It codes for CASSLESRGHEQYF.